Listed here are 14 T cell receptor beta chains from one sample, sequenced in a study of blood T cells in healthy people across ages. Alongside a J-beta primer mix, a sample-barcoded 5' primer served in a second PCR lasting roughly 6 to 12 cycles. Each CDR3 protein is one row after TCRdb ran MiXCR on the 5' RACE reads. This sample has approximately 2,000,000 distinct CDR3 sequences, with 35% to 50% found just once. Sequenced material: blood. The receptors were gathered from a human donor in good health.

The J gene is TRBJ2-3, the V gene TRBV29-1; tentatively, D is TRBD1 (5 bases). The germline CDR1 and CDR2 sequences are SQVTM and ANQGSEA. The V gene lost 7 bases and the J gene lost 3 bases, with 14 bases spanning the gap. The CDR3 runs to 13 residues. The chain's CDR3 is CSESMRQTDTQYF. CDR3 sequence (DNA): TGCAGCGAGTCGATGCGACAGACAGATACGCAGTATTTT.

This clonotype appeared a few times. The chain recombines TRBV10-3 with TRBJ1-2; no clear D. This CDR3 is built from 15 residues. Germline CDR1 is ENHRY and CDR2 is SYGVKD. V shed 2 bases and J shed 4 bases, with 14 bases lying between them. CDR3 loop: CAISEDEQRIYGYTF. In DNA form, the CDR3 reads TGTGCCATCAGTGAGGATGAACAGCGCATCTATGGCTACACCTTC.

This clonotype was observed once. The chain is built from TRBV29-1 and TRBJ1-1; maybe TRBD1 (5 bases). Germline assignment: CDR1 SQVTM and CDR2 ANQGSEA. With 4 bases removed from V and 1 base from J, the gap between germline ends came to 13 bases. This CDR3 spans 14 amino acids. The chain's CDR3 is CSVVAGAGNTEAFF. The CDR3 DNA reads TGCAGCGTTGTAGCCGGGGCGGGGAACACTGAAGCTTTCTTT.

This clonotype has a count of ten or more. This chain uses TRBV9 with TRBJ1-2; 7 bases agree with TRBD1. Germline V gene sequence: CDR1 SGDLS, CDR2 YYNGEE. The CDR3 is 13 amino acids. V gave up 2 bases and J gave up 5 bases; unmatched junction bases: 3. The CDR3 spells CASSVGQTYGYTF. The DNA of the CDR3 is TGTGCCAGCAGCGTGGGACAGACTTATGGCTACACCTTC.

Comment on this clonotype: The junction shows a germline mismatch at one end, possibly a read error. J is TRBJ2-1 and V is TRBV7-3, with TRBD2 matching 8 bases. The CDR3 spans 15 residues. Germline-derived CDR1 and CDR2 are SGHTA and FQGTGA. The CDR3 reads CAGSLSSGAGNEQFF. As DNA, the CDR3 is TGTGCCGGCAGCTTAAGTAGCGGGGCGGGGAATGAGCAGTTCTTC.

This clonotype has just a few counts. J is TRBJ2-3 and V is TRBV4-3, with 13 bases matching TRBD2. The germline V gene encodes CDR1 LGHNA and CDR2 YSLEER. The CDR3 consists of 18 residues. V gave up 0 bases and J gave up 3 bases; unmatched junction bases: 6. The CDR3 here is CASSQDQPGLAGTDTQYF. CDR3 coding DNA: TGCGCCAGCAGCCAAGACCAACCGGGACTAGCGGGAACAGATACGCAGTATTTT.

J is TRBJ2-3 and V is TRBV12-3 or TRBV12-4; the D gene could be TRBD1 or TRBD2 (6 bases each). Deletions cut 5 bases from V and 2 bases from J, with 20 bases between. The CDR3 spans 17 residues. The CDR3 reads CASSTPLWGAVTDTQYF. The CDR3 region has the DNA TGTGCCAGCAGTACTCCTCTTTGGGGGGCCGTCACAGATACGCAGTATTTT.

This clonotype was seen more than once but under ten times. The chain joins TRBV4-1 to TRBJ2-3, with 9 bases fitting TRBD2. J gave up 9 bases and V 0 bases, and 13 bases lay outside the gene matches. Germline V gene sequence: CDR1 MGHRA, CDR2 YSYEKL. The CDR3 consists of 17 residues. CDR3 DNA sequence: TGCGCCAGCAGCCAAGAAAGGGCGGGGGGGCGGATCGGGACGCAGTATTTT. Its translation: CASSQERAGGRIGTQYF.

This chain connects TRBV14 to TRBJ1-2, with no clear D. The germline gives CDR1 SGHDN, CDR2 FVKESK. The CDR3 has 15 residues. Between the trimmed V and J ends, which lost 0 bases and 4 bases, there was a span of 12 bases. CDR3 loop: CASSQDTHPIYGYTF. The CDR3 DNA sequence: TGTGCCAGCAGCCAAGACACCCATCCCATCTATGGCTACACCTTC. Filled out from reference TRBV14 and TRBJ1-2, the complete variable domain reads EAGVTQFPSHSVIEKGQTVTLRCDPISGHDNLYWYRRVMGKEIKFLLHFVKESKQDESGMPNNRFLAERTGGTYSTLKVQPAELEDSGVYFCASSQDTHPIYGYTFGSGTRLTVV.

The sample holds a few counts of this clonotype. The chain joins TRBV29-1 to TRBJ2-1, with D hard to call. The germline V and J ends were trimmed by 4 bases and 4 bases, with 8 bases remaining between them. Per the germline V gene, CDR1 is SQVTM and CDR2 is ANQGSEA. The CDR3 totals 12 residues. The CDR3 region is CSVVLQYNEQFF. CDR3 sequence (DNA): TGCAGCGTTGTGCTGCAGTACAATGAGCAGTTCTTC.

This clonotype has just a few counts. The J gene is TRBJ2-5, the V gene TRBV20-1, with D hard to call. TRBJ2-7 matches the DNA end more closely, so the J call is doubtful. This CDR3 spans 12 amino acids. Germline V gives CDR1 DFQATT, CDR2 SNEGSKA (reference sequence). The CDR3, as DNA: TGCAGTGCTAGGAACCGTAAGTACGAGCAGTACTTC. This translates into CSARNRKYEQYF.

In its sample, this clonotype was seen a few times. A junction end diverges from the germline sequence, so it may reflect a read error. J is TRBJ1-6 and V is TRBV5-1; D gene uncertain. CDR3 size: 12 residues. From germline, CDR1 is SGHRS and CDR2 YFSETQ. The CDR3 spells CASSNSGSPLHF. The CDR3, as DNA: TGTGCCAGCAGCAACTCAGGTTCACCCCTCCACTTT.

The chain links TRBV20-1 to TRBJ2-5; 8 bases match TRBD2. Judging by the DNA end, TRBJ2-7 fits better; the J call may be wrong. The germline V gene encodes CDR1 DFQATT and CDR2 SNEGSKA (reference sequence). This CDR3 has 13 residues. CDR3: CSTIGGGRYEQYF. The DNA of the CDR3 is TGCAGTACTATTGGCGGGGGGAGGTACGAGCAGTACTTC.

The chain couples TRBV29-1 to TRBJ1-2; D remains ambiguous. The CDR3 extends over 13 amino acids. V lost 0 bases and J 3 bases, leaving 8 bases between the germline ends. Germline loops: CDR1 SQVTM, CDR2 ANQGSEA. The CDR3 nucleotides read TGCAGCGTTGAAGATACCGTGGACTATGGCTACACCTTC. Protein: CSVEDTVDYGYTF.